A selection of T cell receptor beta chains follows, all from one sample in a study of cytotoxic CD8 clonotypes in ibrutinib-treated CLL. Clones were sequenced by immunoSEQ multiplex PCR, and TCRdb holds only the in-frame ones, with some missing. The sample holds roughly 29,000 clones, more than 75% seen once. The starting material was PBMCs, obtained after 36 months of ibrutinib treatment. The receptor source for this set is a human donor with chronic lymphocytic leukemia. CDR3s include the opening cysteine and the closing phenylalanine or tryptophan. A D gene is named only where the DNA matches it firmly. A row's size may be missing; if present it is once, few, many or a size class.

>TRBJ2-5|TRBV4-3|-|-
CASSQYLREEETQYF
TGCGCCAGCAGCCAATACCTCAGGGAGGAAGAGACCCAGTACTTC
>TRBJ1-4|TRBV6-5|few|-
CASSLSSSLGEKLFF
TGTGCCAGCAGCCTCTCGTCTAGCTTAGGGGAAAAACTGTTTTTT
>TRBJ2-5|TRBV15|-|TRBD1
CATSRARTGAETQYF
TGTGCCACCAGCAGAGCCCGGACAGGGGCAGAGACCCAGTACTTC
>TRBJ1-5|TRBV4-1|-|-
CASSQVGANQPQHF
TGCGCCAGCAGCCAAGTCGGGGCGAATCAGCCCCAGCATTTT
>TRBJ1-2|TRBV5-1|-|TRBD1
CASSRTGSYGYTF
TGCGCCAGCAGCCGGACAGGGAGCTATGGCTACACCTTC
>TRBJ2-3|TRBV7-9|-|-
CASTPGEWADTQYF
TGTGCCAGCACCCCGGGCGAGTGGGCAGATACGCAGTATTTT
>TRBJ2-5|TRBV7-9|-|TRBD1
CASMTGTGAETQYF
TGTGCCAGCATGACGGGGACAGGGGCCGAGACCCAGTACTTC
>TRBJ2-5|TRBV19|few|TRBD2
CASSTQRGALRPSQETQYF
TGTGCCAGTTCTACTCAGCGGGGGGCCCTTAGACCCAGCCAAGAGACCCAGTACTTC
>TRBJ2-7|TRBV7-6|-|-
CASSGGFSEQYF
TGTGCCAGCAGTGGAGGTTTCTCCGAGCAGTACTTC
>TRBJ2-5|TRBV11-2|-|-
CASSLDGREQETQYF
TGTGCCAGCAGCTTAGACGGCAGGGAGCAAGAGACCCAGTACTTC
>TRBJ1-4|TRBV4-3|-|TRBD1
CASSQDPGQYEKLFF
TGCGCCAGCAGCCAAGATCCGGGACAGTATGAAAAACTGTTTTTT
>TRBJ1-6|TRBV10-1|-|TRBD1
CASSGTVNSPLHF
TGCGCCAGCTCCGGGACAGTCAATTCACCCCTCCACTTT
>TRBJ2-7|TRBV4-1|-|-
CASSQESWDHQGHYEQYF
TGCGCCAGCAGCCAAGAATCATGGGACCACCAGGGCCACTACGAGCAGTACTTC
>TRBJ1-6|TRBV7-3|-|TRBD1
CASSPDRVSPLHF
TGTGCCAGCAGCCCTGACAGGGTTTCACCCCTCCACTTT
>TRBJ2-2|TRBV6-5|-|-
CASSYSTTGRDRELFF
TGTGCCAGCAGTTACTCCACGACGGGAAGGGACCGGGAGCTGTTTTTT
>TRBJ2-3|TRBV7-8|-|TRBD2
CASSLSQGGAGGGDTQYF
TGTGCCAGCAGCTTAAGCCAGGGCGGAGCGGGGGGGGGAGATACGCAGTATTTT
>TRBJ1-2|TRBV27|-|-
CASSYREGGSYGYTF
TGTGCCAGCAGCTATAGGGAGGGCGGCAGCTATGGCTACACCTTC
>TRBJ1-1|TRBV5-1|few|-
CASSHSPANTEAFF
TGCGCCAGCAGCCACAGCCCAGCGAACACTGAAGCTTTCTTT
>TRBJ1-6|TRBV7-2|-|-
CASSLVRSPLHF
TGTGCCAGCAGCTTAGTACGCTCACCCCTCCACTTT
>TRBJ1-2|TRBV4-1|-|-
CASSQVGAGEIYGYTF
TGCGCCAGCAGCCAAGTTGGGGCAGGAGAAATCTATGGCTACACCTTC
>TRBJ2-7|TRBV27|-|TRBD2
CASSPSSGGFYEQYF
TGTGCCAGCAGCCCTTCTAGCGGGGGGTTCTACGAGCAGTACTTC
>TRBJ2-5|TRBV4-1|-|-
CASSQEVGETQYF
TGCGCCAGCAGCCAAGAAGTAGGGGAGACCCAGTACTTC
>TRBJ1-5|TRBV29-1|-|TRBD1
CSVEGRTGHLYQPQHF
TGCAGCGTCGAGGGGAGGACAGGGCATTTGTATCAGCCCCAGCATTTT
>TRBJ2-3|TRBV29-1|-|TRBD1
CSVRDRVTDTQYF
TGCAGCGTTCGGGACAGGGTGACAGATACGCAGTATTTT
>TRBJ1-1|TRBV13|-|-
CASSLTGGGSAEAFF
TGTGCCAGCAGCCTTACGGGGGGCGGATCGGCTGAAGCTTTCTTT
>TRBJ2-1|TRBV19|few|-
CASSARDDQQFF
TGTGCCAGTAGTGCCAGGGATGATCAGCAGTTCTTC
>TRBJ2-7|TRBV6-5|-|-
CASKRGTASYEQYF
TGTGCCAGCAAGAGGGGGACGGCTTCCTACGAGCAGTACTTC
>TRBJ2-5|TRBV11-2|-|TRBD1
CASSLGQGLEETQYF
TGTGCCAGCAGCTTAGGACAGGGTCTGGAAGAGACCCAGTACTTC
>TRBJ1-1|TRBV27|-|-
CASTPSLWNTEAFF
TGTGCCAGCACTCCGTCATTATGGAACACTGAAGCTTTCTTT
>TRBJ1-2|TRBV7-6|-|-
CASSAPGNYGYTF
TGTGCCAGCAGCGCACCAGGGAACTATGGCTACACCTTC
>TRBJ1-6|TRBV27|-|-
CASKPDGLSYNSPLHF
TGTGCCAGCAAACCCGATGGGTTATCCTATAATTCACCCCTCCACTTT
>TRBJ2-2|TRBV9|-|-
CASSVDGNTGELFF
TGTGCCAGCAGCGTAGACGGGAACACCGGGGAGCTGTTTTTT
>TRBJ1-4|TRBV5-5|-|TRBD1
CASSSWGQGGIREKLFF
TGTGCCAGCAGCTCATGGGGACAGGGGGGGATTCGGGAAAAACTGTTTTTT
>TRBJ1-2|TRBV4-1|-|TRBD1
CASSPQTGTGDNYGYTF
TGCGCCAGCAGCCCACAAACCGGGACAGGGGACAACTATGGCTACACCTTC
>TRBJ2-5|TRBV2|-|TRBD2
CASRNGLAAETQYF
TGTGCCAGCAGGAACGGACTAGCGGCAGAGACCCAGTACTTC
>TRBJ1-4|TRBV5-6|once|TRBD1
CASTRDRTNEKLFF
TGTGCCAGCACCCGGGACAGGACTAATGAAAAACTGTTTTTT
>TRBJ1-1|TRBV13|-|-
CASSLPGLNTEAFF
TGTGCCAGCAGCTTGCCAGGGTTGAACACTGAAGCTTTCTTT
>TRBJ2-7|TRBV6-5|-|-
CASSPGHRATNEQYF
TGTGCCAGCAGTCCCGGACACAGGGCTACCAACGAGCAGTACTTC
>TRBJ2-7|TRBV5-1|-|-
CASSRATVSSYEQYF
TGCGCCAGCAGCCGGGCGACAGTTAGCTCCTACGAGCAGTACTTC
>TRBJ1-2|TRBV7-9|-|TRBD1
CASSPAGGHGYTF
TGTGCCAGCAGCCCCGCAGGGGGCCATGGCTACACCTTC
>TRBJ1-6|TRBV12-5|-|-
CASGLVTGNYYNSPLHF
TGTGCTAGTGGTTTGGTTACGGGGAACTACTATAATTCACCCCTCCACTTT
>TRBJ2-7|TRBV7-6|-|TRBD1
CASSLTLQGAQSEQYF
TGTGCCAGCAGCTTAACCCTACAGGGGGCGCAATCCGAGCAGTACTTC
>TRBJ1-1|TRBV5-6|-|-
CASSPRGRSMNTEAFF
TGTGCCAGCAGCCCCCGCGGGAGGTCCATGAACACTGAAGCTTTCTTT
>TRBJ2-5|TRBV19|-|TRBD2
CASSIVGGGSETQYF
TGTGCCAGTAGTATAGTCGGGGGGGGGTCAGAGACCCAGTACTTC
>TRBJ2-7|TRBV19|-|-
CATRGRGTPYEQYF
TGTGCCACCCGAGGGAGGGGGACTCCCTACGAGCAGTACTTC
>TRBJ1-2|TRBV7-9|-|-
CASAQEGGYGYTF
TGTGCCAGCGCTCAGGAAGGAGGCTATGGCTACACCTTC
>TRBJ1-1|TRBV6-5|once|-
CASSYSAGGTNTEAFF
TGTGCCAGCAGTTACTCGGCGGGCGGGACGAACACTGAAGCTTTCTTT